This T cell receptor beta chain was obtained from a study of cytomegalovirus exposure and HLA in healthy donors (dated by TCRdb to about 2017). Background on the whole study: An earlier analysis of some 620 of the donors reported 276 Gb of sequence data and 95 million to 130 million unique TCR beta sequences obtained from about 200 million T cells. An early release covering about 600 HLA-typed donors comprised approximately 300 gigabases of sequencing data and around 85 million unique TCR sequences. The genetic ancestry cluster associated with self-reported Caucasian donors included over 65% of the approximately 410 genotyped donors. The study was designed to test whether signatures of past pathogen exposure could be identified by cataloging public T cell receptors. Using immunosequencing, the study profiled T cell repertoires from about 650 subjects and related those repertoires to cytomegalovirus serostatus. A separate validation cohort of 90 to 150 different subjects was used in addition to the roughly 720-subject first cohort. The study combined high-throughput TCR immunosequencing, statistical association of individual TCRs with disease status, and machine learning to predict cytomegalovirus infection status. A later analysis re-analyzed previously published TCR beta repertoires from about 600 donors and added high-resolution HLA genotyping to study TCR occurrence patterns. In the later analysis, no new phenotypic data were used to find candidate immune exposures; instead, reliance was placed on TCR beta sequences and their occurrence across donors. An earlier analysis of around 580 of the donors used high-throughput TCR beta sequencing to judge whether each TCR beta V gene segment behaved as functional or pseudogenic. Donor age, sex, ethnicity and CMV serostatus were collected together with the repertoire data. A later genetic analysis used genome-wide SNP genotypes for about three fifths of the 666 donors, treating that subset as a discovery cohort. Every repertoire in the discovery cohort had been generated on one and the same sequencing platform. Both class I and class II loci were covered by HLA typing, at four-digit resolution. The number of donors typed differed by locus, with 629-630 for A, B, C, DRB1 and DQB1, around 500 for DQA1, about 610 for DPA1, and roughly 450 for DPB1. Roughly five DR-DQ haplotypes were handled as single units for association and clustering, since linkage in the cohort was strong. Among roughly 370 genotyped donors of the cohort, an average of approximately 250,000 unique TCR beta nucleotide sequences were sequenced per donor, 15% to 20% of them non-productive. Summary of the overall study and its limitations: In a later analysis, HLA-associated TCR beta chains showed more clonal expansion and lower generation probabilities than non-associated chains that were equally common. In a later genetic analysis, fewer N-insertions in productive TCRs were reported among donors in an Asian-associated ancestry cluster than the approximately 670-donor mean. Some IMGT-functional V segments, including TRBV6-2 and TRBV6-3, could not be distinguished by the 87-base-pair reads and were therefore excluded. Sequencing depth was assumed to be roughly uniform across donors in the presence/absence analyses, though that assumption may not hold. According to a later analysis, parvovirus B19, influenza, CMV and Epstein-Barr virus appeared linked to several top co-occurrence clusters. The study listed over 150 TCR beta chains as associated with cytomegalovirus. Three of the identified cytomegalovirus-associated TCR beta chains were confirmed in vitro to be specific for cytomegalovirus antigens. A further reported finding was that TCR beta sequences accurately predicted the HLA-A and HLA-B alleles for most subjects in the first cohort. The classifier was reported to diagnose cytomegalovirus status with high specificity and sensitivity in both the original and validation cohorts. Linkage disequilibrium might explain the correlated functional status among segregating V segments, but an unknown experimental factor could not be excluded. While some public TCRs were present in many individuals, most TCR sequences turned up only very rarely across donors. The only immune exposure information available for the cohort was CMV serostatus. In a later genetic analysis, a missense DCLRE1C variant was associated with V-gene and J-gene trimming of TCR beta chains, and the association was replicated in an independent cohort. HLA typing was unavailable for some donors at each locus, so association tests used only the typed subset. Only TCR beta chains were sequenced in this cohort, and the absence of alpha or paired-chain data limited detectable features. A later analysis associated 17,000 or so TCR beta sequences with specific HLA alleles at a false discovery rate of 0.05. Broadly in line with IMGT annotations, most TCR beta V segments showed up in productive rearrangements about 90% or about 30% of the time in an earlier analysis of some 590 of the donors. According to the authors, the approach could potentially be generalized to other disease states and immunological phenotypes. Assigning TCR associations to individual alleles was difficult when HLA alleles, especially DR and DQ, strongly co-occurred. According to a later analysis, most CMV-associated TCR beta chains appeared to be HLA-restricted, and the HLA associations seemed to be driven largely by CMV exposure. A later analysis found that TCR association rates varied across HLA loci, with DRB1 alleles showing the most associated TCRs and HLA-C alleles the fewest. A cluster of highly shared sequence variants was judged likely to represent a technical artifact of the sequencing pipeline. Because counts were too low, under 20 rarely observed V segments, including chromosome 9 orphons, were left out of the earlier analysis of roughly 600 of the donors.

The cohort comprised approximately 700 healthy bone marrow donors. All cohort members were sampled while nominally healthy, although unrecorded immune exposures were likely present. The donor was CMV seropositive and was included in the group of 250 to 350 seropositive cohort members. Every donor gave a peripheral blood sample, and the peripheral blood mononuclear cells from that sample were used for TCR beta sequencing. The Qiagen DNeasy Blood Extraction Kit was used to extract genomic DNA from the blood cell samples. Receptor libraries were prepared by the immunoSEQ multiplex PCR assay. The multiplex PCR relied on a mix of 60 forward primers for TCR Vbeta segments and 13 reverse primers for TCR Jbeta segments. A multiplex PCR assay on genomic DNA amplified the CDR3 region of rearranged TCR beta genes. On the Illumina HiSeq System, the amplified TCR beta libraries were sequenced as 87-base-pair reads. Concerning the study's data processing: A later analysis counted about 80 million unique TCR beta chains across the 500 to 850 repertoires, and some 11 million of these chains were shared by at least two donors. A nearest-neighbor algorithm error-corrected the raw reads and collapsed the reads into unique sequences, merging closely related sequences to remove PCR and sequencing errors. To assign V, D and J gene segments, CDR3 sequences were aligned to IMGT reference sequences. Each retained sequence needed at least a six-nucleotide match to both a V gene segment and a J gene segment. A rearrangement was called productive if the CDR3 had no stop codons and remained in frame with V and J, and every other rearrangement was called non-productive. Following IMGT convention, CDR3 was defined as the stretch from the second conserved V-encoded cysteine to the conserved J-encoded phenylalanine. The earlier analysis of about 500 of the donors excluded sequences that lacked an unambiguous match to a single V gene segment. In an earlier analysis of approximately 610 of the donors, V segments were called functional above 56.7% productive rearrangements and were called segregating when the between-donor standard deviation exceeded 5%. A statistical classification framework was built for diagnosing cytomegalovirus status from the catalog of TCR beta chain sequences. In a later analysis, TCR nucleotide sequences were compared against IMGT/GENE-DB human TR gene sequences so that V and J genes could be assigned. In a later analysis, CDR3 sequences and most-parsimonious VDJ recombination scenarios were assigned using the TCRdist pipeline. In a later analysis, each TCR beta chain was defined by its CDR3 amino acid sequence together with its V-gene family, and reads without a unique V-gene family were excluded. As a way to deal with suspected cross-contamination and a sequencing artifact, a later analysis dropped hundreds of nucleotide sequences that were highly shared and had low generation probability. For each public chain, a later analysis derived a clonal expansion index from normalized ranks of inferred template counts within each repertoire. In a later analysis, generation probabilities were computed using a VDJ recombination model fitted to out-of-frame rearrangements, and the results were checked against IGoR. In a later analysis, TCR-TCR, TCR-HLA and TCR-CMV co-occurrence was scored with hypergeometric tests, and a repertoire-size bias correction was applied to TCR pairs. In a later analysis, false discovery rates were estimated by permuting HLA or CMV assignments 20 times. A later analysis grouped co-occurring TCRs with DBSCAN, adding TCRdist sequence similarity when clustering within HLA-allele-positive subsets. Repertoires with fewer than 30,000 or more than 120,000 public chains, plus five repertoires with anomalous nucleotide sharing, were excluded from co-occurrence clustering. Held by TCRdb, this immuneACCESS table contains in-frame sequences only and omits some clones. Under half of the omission traces to an unresolved V gene where checked; the cause of the rest is unknown. V and J calls and clone size follow that table, whereas D and trimming were derived from the DNA. The table for this sample lists over 150,000 clones; approximately 75% of them were counted only once. Together, the top ten hold 3.7% of the sample.

This clone has only a few counts. Its antigen remains unidentified. Per-base qualities were not stored, and no clone one base away is much larger. As encoded in the germline V gene, CDR1 is MNHEY while CDR2 is SVGAGI. The CDR3 numbers 14 residues from cysteine through phenylalanine. This entry keeps only the CDR3 DNA: 42 bases, framed from base 1. The V end loses 0 bases and the J end loses 5 bases, and a stretch of 7 bases separates them. This receptor was taken from a young man in good health and CMV-seropositive. Sequencing used PBMCs. This chain is built from TRBV6-5 and TRBJ1-4; too little of a D gene remains to name it. The nucleotides are TGTGCCAGCAGTTACTCGCCGGGGAATGAAAAACTGTTTTTT. Its translation is CASSYSPGNEKLFF.